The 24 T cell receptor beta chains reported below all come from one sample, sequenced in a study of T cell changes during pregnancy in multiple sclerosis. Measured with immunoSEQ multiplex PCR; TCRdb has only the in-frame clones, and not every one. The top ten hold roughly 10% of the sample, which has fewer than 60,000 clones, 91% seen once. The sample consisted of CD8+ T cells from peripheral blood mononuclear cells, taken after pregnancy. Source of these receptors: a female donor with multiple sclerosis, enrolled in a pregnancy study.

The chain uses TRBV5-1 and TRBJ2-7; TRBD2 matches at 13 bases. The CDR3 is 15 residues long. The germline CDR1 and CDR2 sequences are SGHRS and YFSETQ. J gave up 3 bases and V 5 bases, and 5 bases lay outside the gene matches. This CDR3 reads CASSLTSGGLYEQYF. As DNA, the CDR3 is TGCGCCAGCAGTTTGACTAGCGGGGGGCTCTACGAGCAGTACTTC.

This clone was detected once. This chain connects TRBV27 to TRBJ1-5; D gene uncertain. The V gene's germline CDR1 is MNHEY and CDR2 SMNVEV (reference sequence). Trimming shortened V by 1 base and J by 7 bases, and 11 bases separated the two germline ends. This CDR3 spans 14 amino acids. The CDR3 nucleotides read TGTGCCAGCAGTTTATTTTACCGGGGACAGCCCCAGCATTTT. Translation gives CASSLFYRGQPQHF.

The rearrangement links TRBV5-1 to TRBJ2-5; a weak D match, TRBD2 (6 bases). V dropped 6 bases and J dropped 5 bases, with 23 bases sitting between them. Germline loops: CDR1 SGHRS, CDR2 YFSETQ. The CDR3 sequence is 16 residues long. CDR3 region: CASNPEGQPNEETQYF. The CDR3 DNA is TGCGCCAGCAACCCGGAGGGGCAGCCTAACGAGGAGACCCAGTACTTC.

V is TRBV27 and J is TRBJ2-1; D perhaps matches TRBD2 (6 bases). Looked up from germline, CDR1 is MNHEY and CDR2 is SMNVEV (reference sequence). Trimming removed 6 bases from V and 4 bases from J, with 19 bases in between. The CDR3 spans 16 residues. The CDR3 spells CASRIGPGTPYNEQFF. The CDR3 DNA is TGTGCCAGCAGAATCGGCCCCGGGACTCCTTACAATGAGCAGTTCTTC.

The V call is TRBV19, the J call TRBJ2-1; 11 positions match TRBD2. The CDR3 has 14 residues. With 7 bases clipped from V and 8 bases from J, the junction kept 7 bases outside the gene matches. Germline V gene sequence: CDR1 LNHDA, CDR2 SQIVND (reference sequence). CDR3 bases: TGTGCCAGTACGGAACTAGCGGGGGCTGATGAGCAGTTCTTC. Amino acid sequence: CASTELAGADEQFF.

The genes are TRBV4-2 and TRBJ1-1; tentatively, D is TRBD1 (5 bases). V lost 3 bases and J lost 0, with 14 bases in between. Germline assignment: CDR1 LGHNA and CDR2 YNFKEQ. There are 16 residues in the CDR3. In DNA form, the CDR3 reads TGTGCCAGCAGCCACCTCGGGGAGGGGCTGAACACTGAAGCTTTCTTT. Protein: CASSHLGEGLNTEAFF.

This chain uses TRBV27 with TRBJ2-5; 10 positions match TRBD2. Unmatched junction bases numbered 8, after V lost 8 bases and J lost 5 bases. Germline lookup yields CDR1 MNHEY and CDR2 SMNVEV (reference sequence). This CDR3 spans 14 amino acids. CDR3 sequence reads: CASGTSAGEETQYF. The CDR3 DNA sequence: TGTGCCAGCGGGACTAGCGCGGGCGAGGAGACCCAGTACTTC.

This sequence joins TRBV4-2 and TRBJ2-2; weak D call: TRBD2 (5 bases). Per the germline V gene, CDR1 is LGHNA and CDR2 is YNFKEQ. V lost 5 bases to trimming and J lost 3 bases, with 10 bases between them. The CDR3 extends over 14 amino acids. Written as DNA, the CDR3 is TGTGCCAGCAGCGGGCGGCGGGACACCGGGGAGCTGTTTTTT. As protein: CASSGRRDTGELFF.

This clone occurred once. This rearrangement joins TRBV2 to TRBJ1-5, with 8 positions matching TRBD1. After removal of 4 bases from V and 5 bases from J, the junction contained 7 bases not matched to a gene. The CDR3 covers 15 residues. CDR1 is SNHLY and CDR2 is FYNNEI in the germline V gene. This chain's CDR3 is CASSGGTGDHQPQHF. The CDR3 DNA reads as TGTGCCAGCAGTGGCGGGACAGGAGATCATCAGCCCCAGCATTTT.

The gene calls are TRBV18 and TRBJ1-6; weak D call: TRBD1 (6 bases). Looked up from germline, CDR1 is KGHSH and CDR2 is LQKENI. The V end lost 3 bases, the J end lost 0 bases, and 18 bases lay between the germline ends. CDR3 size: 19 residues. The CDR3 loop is CASSPGLHREDSYNSPLHF. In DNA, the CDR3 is TGTGCCAGCTCACCGGGTCTTCACAGGGAAGACTCCTATAATTCACCCCTCCACTTT.

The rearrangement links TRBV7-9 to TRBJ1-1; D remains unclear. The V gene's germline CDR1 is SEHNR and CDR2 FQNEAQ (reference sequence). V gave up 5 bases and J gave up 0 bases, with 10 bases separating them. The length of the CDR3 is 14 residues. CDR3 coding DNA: TGTGCCAGCAGCCACAGATACATGAACACTGAAGCTTTCTTT. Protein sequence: CASSHRYMNTEAFF.

This CDR3 reads CASSPSGGHNEQFF. CDR3 sequence (DNA): TGTGCCAGCAGTCCTAGCGGGGGGCACAATGAGCAGTTCTTC. This sequence joins TRBV6-5 and TRBJ2-1; 11 positions agree with TRBD2. The ends lost 5 bases at V and 5 bases at J; junction bases unmatched: 2. CDR1 and CDR2 (germline): MNHEY, SVGAGI. This CDR3 has 14 residues.

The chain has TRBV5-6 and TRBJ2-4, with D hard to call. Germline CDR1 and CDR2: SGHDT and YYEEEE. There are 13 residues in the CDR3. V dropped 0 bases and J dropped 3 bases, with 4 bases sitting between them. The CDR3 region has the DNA TGTGCCAGCAGCTTGGACGGCAAAAACATTCAGTACTTC. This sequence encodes CASSLDGKNIQYF. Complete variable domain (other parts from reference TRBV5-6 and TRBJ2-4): DAGVTQSPTHLIKTRGQQVTLRCSPKSGHDTVSWYQQALGQGPQFIFQYYEEEERQRGNFPDRFSGHQFPNYSSELNVNALLLGDSALYLCASSLDGKNIQYFGAGTRLSVL.

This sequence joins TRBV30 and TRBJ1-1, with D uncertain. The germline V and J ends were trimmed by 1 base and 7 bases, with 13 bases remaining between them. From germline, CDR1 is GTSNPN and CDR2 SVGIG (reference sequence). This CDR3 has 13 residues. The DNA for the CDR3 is TGTGCCTGGAGTGCGCGGGGAAGTCTTGAAGCTTTCTTT. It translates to CAWSARGSLEAFF.

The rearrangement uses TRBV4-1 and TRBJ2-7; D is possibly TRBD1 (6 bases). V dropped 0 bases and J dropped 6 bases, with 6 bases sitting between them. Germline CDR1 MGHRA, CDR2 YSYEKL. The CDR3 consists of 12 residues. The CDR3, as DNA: TGCGCCAGCAGCCAAGAAGGGGGCGAGCAGTACTTC. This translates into CASSQEGGEQYF.

CDR3 sequence (DNA): TGTGCCAGTAGTCCGCAGGGTCTGGCTACTGAAGCTTTCTTT. Encoded protein: CASSPQGLATEAFF. The J gene is TRBJ1-1, the V gene TRBV19, with a possible D match to TRBD1 (5 bases). Per the germline V gene, CDR1 is LNHDA and CDR2 is SQIVND (reference sequence). The CDR3 extends over 14 amino acids. Trimming shortened V by 5 bases and J by 5 bases, and 15 bases separated the two germline ends.

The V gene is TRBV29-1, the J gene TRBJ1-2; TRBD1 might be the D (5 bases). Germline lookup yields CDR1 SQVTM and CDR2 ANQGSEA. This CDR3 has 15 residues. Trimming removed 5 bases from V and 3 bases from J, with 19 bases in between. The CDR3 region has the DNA TGCAGCGTTATGCTTTATCGTACAGGCTACTATGGCTACACCTTC. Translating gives CSVMLYRTGYYGYTF.

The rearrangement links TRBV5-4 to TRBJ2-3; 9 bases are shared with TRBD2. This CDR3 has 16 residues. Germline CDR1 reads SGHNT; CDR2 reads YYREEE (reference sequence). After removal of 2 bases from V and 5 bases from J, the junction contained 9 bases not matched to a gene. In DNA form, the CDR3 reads TGTGCCAGCAGCTTCGGGCGGACTAGCGTAATAGATACGCAGTATTTT. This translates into CASSFGRTSVIDTQYF. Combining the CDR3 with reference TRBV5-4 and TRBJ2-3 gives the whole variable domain ETGVTQSPTHLIKTRGQQVTLRCSSQSGHNTVSWYQQALGQGPQFIFQYYREEENGRGNFPPRFSGLQFPNYSSELNVNALELDDSALYLCASSFGRTSVIDTQYFGPGTRLTVL.

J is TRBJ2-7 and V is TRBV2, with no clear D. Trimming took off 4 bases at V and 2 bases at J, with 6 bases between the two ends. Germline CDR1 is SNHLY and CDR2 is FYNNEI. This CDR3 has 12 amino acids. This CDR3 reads CASSGPPYEQYF. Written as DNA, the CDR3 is TGTGCCAGCAGTGGGCCTCCCTACGAGCAGTACTTC.

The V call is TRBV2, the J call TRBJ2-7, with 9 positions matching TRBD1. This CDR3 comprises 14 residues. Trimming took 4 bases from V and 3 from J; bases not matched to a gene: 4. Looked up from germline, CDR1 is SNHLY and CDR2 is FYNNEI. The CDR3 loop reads CASSGTGERYEQYF. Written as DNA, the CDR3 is TGTGCCAGCAGTGGGACAGGGGAGCGCTACGAGCAGTACTTC.

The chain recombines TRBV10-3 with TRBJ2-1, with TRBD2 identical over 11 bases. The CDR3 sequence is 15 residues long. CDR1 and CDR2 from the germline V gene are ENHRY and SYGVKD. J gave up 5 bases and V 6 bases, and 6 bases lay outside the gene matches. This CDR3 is CAISQTSGGNNEQFF. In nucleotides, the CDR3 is TGTGCCATCAGCCAAACTAGCGGGGGAAACAATGAGCAGTTCTTC.

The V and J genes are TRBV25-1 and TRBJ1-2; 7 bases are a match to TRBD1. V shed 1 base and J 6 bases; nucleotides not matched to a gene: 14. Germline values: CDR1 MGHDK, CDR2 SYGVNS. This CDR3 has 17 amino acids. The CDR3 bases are TGTGCCAGCAGTGAATTCGACAGGGATTCCGGTTTCGATGGCTACACCTTC. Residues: CASSEFDRDSGFDGYTF.

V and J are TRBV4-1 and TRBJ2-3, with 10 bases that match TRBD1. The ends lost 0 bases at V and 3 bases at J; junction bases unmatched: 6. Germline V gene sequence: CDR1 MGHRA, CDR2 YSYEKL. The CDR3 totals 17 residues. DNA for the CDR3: TGCGCCAGCAGCCAAGACGGAACGGGACAGGGGACAGATACGCAGTATTTT. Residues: CASSQDGTGQGTDTQYF.

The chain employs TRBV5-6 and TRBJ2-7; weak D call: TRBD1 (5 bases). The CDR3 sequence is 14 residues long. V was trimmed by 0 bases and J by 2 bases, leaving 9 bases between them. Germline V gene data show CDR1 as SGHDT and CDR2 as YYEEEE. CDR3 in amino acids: CASSLVVGAYEQYF. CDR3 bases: TGTGCCAGCAGCTTGGTAGTAGGGGCCTACGAGCAGTACTTC.